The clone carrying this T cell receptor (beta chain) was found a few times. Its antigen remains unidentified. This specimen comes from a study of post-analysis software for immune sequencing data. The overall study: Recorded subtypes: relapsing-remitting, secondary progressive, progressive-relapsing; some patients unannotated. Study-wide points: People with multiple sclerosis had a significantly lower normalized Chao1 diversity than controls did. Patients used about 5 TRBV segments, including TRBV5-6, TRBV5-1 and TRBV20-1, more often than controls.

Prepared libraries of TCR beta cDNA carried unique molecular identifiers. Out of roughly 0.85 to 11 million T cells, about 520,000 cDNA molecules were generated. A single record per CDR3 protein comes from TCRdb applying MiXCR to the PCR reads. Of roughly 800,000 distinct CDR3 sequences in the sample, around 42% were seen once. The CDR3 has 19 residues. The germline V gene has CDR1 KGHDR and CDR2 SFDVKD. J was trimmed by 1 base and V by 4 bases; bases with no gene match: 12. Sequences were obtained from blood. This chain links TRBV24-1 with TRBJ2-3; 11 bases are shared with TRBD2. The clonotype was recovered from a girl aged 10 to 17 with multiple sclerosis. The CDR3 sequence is CATSDRSGRGLRGTDTQYF. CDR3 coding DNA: TGTGCCACCAGTGACCGTAGCGGGAGGGGTCTCCGAGGCACAGATACGCAGTATTTT.